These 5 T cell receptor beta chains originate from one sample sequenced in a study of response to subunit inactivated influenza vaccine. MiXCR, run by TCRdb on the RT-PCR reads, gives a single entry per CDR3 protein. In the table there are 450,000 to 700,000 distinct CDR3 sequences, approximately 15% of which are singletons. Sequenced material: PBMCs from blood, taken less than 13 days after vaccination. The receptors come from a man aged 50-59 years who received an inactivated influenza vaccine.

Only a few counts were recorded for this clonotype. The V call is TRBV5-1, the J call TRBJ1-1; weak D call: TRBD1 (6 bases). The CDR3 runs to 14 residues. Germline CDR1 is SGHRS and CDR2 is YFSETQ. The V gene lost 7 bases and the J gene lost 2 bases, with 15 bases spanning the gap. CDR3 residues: CASQNGQSNTEAFF. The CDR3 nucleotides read TGCGCCAGCCAGAATGGACAGTCCAACACTGAAGCTTTCTTT.

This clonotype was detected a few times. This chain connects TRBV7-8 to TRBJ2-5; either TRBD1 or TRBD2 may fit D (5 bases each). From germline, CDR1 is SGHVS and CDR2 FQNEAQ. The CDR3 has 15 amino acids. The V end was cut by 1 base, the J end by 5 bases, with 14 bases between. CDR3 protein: CASSLGSFEGETQYF. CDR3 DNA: TGTGCCAGCAGCTTAGGCAGTTTTGAGGGGGAGACCCAGTACTTC.

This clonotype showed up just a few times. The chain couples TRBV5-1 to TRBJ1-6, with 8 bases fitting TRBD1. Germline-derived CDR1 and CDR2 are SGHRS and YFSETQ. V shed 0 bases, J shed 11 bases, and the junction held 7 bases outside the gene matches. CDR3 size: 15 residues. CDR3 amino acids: CASSLAAGGEAPLHF. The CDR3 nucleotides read TGCGCCAGCAGCTTGGCGGCAGGGGGCGAAGCACCCCTCCACTTT.

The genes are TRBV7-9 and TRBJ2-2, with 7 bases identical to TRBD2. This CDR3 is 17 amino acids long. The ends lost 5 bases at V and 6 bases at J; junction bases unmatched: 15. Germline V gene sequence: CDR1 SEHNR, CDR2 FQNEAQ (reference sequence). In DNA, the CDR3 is TGTGCCAGCAGCCCCCTGCGGGGGAATGGATACGCCGGGGAGCTGTTTTTT. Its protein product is CASSPLRGNGYAGELFF.

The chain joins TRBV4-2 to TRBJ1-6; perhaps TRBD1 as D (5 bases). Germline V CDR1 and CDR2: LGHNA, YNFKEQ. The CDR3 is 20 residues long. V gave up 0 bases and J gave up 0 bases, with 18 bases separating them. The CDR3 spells CASSQESIGQGFSYNSPLHF. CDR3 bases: TGTGCCAGCAGCCAAGAGTCGATAGGGCAGGGATTCTCCTATAATTCACCCCTCCACTTT.